This TCR beta chain was obtained from a study of blood T cell repertoires in COVID-19. Data came from immunoSEQ multiplex PCR; TCRdb stores just in-frame clones and leaves some out. The sample includes around 300,000 clones, about nine tenths seen only once; the top ten take 2% to 2.5%. CDR1 is LNHDA and CDR2 is SQIVND in the germline V gene (reference sequence). The CDR3 has 18 residues. With 1 base clipped from V and 4 bases from J, the junction kept 8 bases outside the gene matches. This receptor was obtained from a man aged 45-60 years with acute or convalescent COVID-19. This chain joins TRBV19 and TRBJ2-1; 12 bases fit TRBD2. Sequenced: peripheral blood. The CDR3 loop is CASSIGRLAGALYNEQFF. The CDR3, as DNA: TGTGCCAGTAGTATAGGTCGACTAGCGGGGGCGTTATACAATGAGCAGTTCTTC.